These 8 T cell receptor beta chains came from one sample sequenced in a study of immune characterization of retroperitoneal liposarcoma. TCRdb passed the PCR reads through MiXCR, listing each CDR3 protein once. The profile shows approximately 3,200 distinct CDR3 sequences, around 45% of them singletons. The specimen sequenced was tumor tissue. The receptors were sampled from a male donor with retroperitoneal liposarcoma.

The rearrangement links TRBV6-1 to TRBJ2-1; D call uncertain. CDR1 is MNHNS, CDR2 SASEGT, per germline. This CDR3 is built from 14 residues. Trimming pared 1 base from V and 7 bases from J, leaving 11 bases between. CDR3 bases: TGTGCCAGCAGTGAAGGGTTTTACCAAAATGAGCAGTTCTTC. Its protein is CASSEGFYQNEQFF.

The V gene is TRBV7-6, the J gene TRBJ2-5; no firm D call. CDR1 SGHVS and CDR2 FNYEAQ come from the germline V gene. The CDR3 sequence is 13 residues long. Deletions cut 5 bases from V and 2 bases from J, with 9 bases between. CDR3 in DNA: TGTGCCAGCAGCCGAGGACGGCAAGAGACCCAGTACTTC. This gives the protein CASSRGRQETQYF. Full variable domain (remainder filled in from reference TRBV7-6 and TRBJ2-5): GAGVSQSPRYKVTKRGQDVALRCDPISGHVSLYWYRQALGQGPEFLTYFNYEAQQDKSGLPNDRFSAERPEGSISTLTIQRTEQRDSAMYRCASSRGRQETQYFGPGTRLLVL.

This chain uses TRBV6-6 with TRBJ2-1; the match to TRBD1 covers 8 bases. CDR1 is MNHNY and CDR2 is SVGAGI in the germline V gene (reference sequence). V trimming: 6 bases; J trimming: 10 bases; junction bases outside the gene matches: 11. CDR3 length equals 14 residues. The CDR3 bases are TGTGCCAGCAGACGGGACAGGAGGGCCCACGAGCAGTTCTTC. Protein product: CASRRDRRAHEQFF.

The chain carries TRBV6-5 and TRBJ2-4, with TRBD2 identical over 8 bases. The germline V gene encodes CDR1 MNHEY and CDR2 SVGAGI. V trimming: 2 bases; J trimming: 13 bases; junction bases outside the gene matches: 16. This CDR3 spans 16 amino acids. The CDR3 spells CASSYERGGFYNEQYF. As DNA, the CDR3 is TGTGCCAGCAGTTACGAGCGCGGGGGGTTCTACAATGAGCAGTACTTC.

The V call is TRBV6-1, the J call TRBJ2-1, with 13 nucleotides matching TRBD2. The assigned J gene may be wrong: the sequence end matches TRBJ2-7 better. The CDR3 has 15 amino acids. The germline CDR1 and CDR2 sequences are MNHNS and SASEGT. For the CDR3, the DNA is TGTGCCAGCAGTGCCGGACTAGCGGGAGTAGGCGAGCAGTACTTC. This translates into CASSAGLAGVGEQYF.

This chain links TRBV6-6 with TRBJ2-3; 10 nucleotides line up with TRBD1. The end of the DNA fits TRBJ2-5 better, so the J call may be wrong. The CDR3 totals 16 residues. CDR1 and CDR2 (germline): MNHNY, SVGAGI (reference sequence). CDR3 coding DNA: TGTGCCAGCAAAACATTGGGACAGGGGAATGGAGAGACCCAGTACTTC. This codes for CASKTLGQGNGETQYF.

The gene calls are TRBV6-1 and TRBJ1-2, with D perhaps matching TRBD1 (6 bases). Trimming removed 0 bases from V and 4 bases from J, with 21 bases in between. Germline CDR1 is MNHNS and CDR2 is SASEGT. This CDR3 spans 18 amino acids. The CDR3 sequence: CASSEALTPGVLPYGYTF. The CDR3 region has the DNA TGTGCCAGCAGTGAAGCGCTTACCCCAGGGGTTTTACCCTATGGCTACACCTTC.

The chain carries TRBV7-2 and TRBJ2-1; 7 positions agree with TRBD2. This CDR3 spans 14 amino acids. CDR1 SGHTA and CDR2 FQGNSA come from the germline V gene. V gave up 7 bases and J gave up 6 bases; unmatched junction bases: 9. The CDR3 spells CASIRGGSSNEQFF. The CDR3 region has the DNA TGTGCCAGCATAAGAGGCGGGAGTAGCAATGAGCAGTTCTTC.